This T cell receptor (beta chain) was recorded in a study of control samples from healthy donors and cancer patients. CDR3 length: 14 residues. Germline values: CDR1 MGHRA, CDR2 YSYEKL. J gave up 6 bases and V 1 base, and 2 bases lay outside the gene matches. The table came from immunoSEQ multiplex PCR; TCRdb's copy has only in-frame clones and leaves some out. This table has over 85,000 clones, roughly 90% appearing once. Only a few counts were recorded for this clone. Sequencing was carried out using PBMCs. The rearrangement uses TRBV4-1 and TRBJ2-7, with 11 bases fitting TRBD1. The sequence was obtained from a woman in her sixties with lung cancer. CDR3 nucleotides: TGCGCCAGCAGCCAAGGGACAGGGGGCGCCGAGCAGTACTTC. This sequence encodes CASSQGTGGAEQYF.